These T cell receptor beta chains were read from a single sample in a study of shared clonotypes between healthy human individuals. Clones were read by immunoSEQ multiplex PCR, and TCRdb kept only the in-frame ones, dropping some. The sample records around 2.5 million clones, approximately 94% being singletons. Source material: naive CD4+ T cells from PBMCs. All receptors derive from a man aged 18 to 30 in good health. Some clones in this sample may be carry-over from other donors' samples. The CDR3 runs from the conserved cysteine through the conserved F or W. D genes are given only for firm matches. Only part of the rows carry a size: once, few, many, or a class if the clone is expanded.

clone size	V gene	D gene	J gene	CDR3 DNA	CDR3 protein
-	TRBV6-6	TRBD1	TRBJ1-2	TGTGCCAGCACCCTGATGACAGGGGGCTATGGCTACACCTTC	CASTLMTGGYGYTF
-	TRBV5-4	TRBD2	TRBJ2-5	TGTGCCAGCAGCTTGGGACTAGCGGACCAAGAGACCCAGTACTTC	CASSLGLADQETQYF
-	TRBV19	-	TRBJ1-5	TGTGCCAGTAGCCCAAAGACGATAAGCGTACAGCCCCAGCATTTT	CASSPKTISVQPQHF
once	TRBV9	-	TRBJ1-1	TGTGCCAGCAGCGAGGCCCAGGGCCGCACTTGGGGGACTGAAGCTTTCTTT	CASSEAQGRTWGTEAFF
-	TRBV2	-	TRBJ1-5	TGTGCCAGCAGTGAAGAAGGGTTTAGGCCCCAGCATTTT	CASSEEGFRPQHF
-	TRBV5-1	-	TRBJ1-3	TGCGCCAGCAGCTTGCAGGGTACTGGAAACACCATATATTTT	CASSLQGTGNTIYF
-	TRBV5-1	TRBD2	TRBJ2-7	TGCGCCAGCAGCTTGGTTCTAGCGGACTACGAGCAGTACTTC	CASSLVLADYEQYF
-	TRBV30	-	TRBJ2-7	TGTGCCTGGAGTGTCAAACAGGGAGTGAGGGAGCAGTACTTC	CAWSVKQGVREQYF
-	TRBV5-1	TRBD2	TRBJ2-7	TGCGCCAGCAGCCCTAGCGGGATGAGCTCCTACGAGCAGTACTTC	CASSPSGMSSYEQYF
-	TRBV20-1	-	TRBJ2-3	TGCAGGGGGCTAGATACGCAGTATTTT	CRGLDTQYF
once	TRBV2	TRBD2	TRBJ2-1	TGTGCCAGCCGGACTAGCGGGATCTACAATGAGCAGTTCTTC	CASRTSGIYNEQFF
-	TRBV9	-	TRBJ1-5	TGTGCCAGCAGCAAGACAAGTAATCAGCCCCAGCATTTT	CASSKTSNQPQHF
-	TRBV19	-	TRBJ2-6	TGTGCCAGTAGTCCAGTGACAGGCCCGCCTGTCCTGACTTTC	CASSPVTGPPVLTF
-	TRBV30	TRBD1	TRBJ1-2	TGTGCCTGGGACAGGGCCAACTATGGCTACACCTTC	CAWDRANYGYTF
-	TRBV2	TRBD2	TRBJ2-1	TGTGCCAGCAGCAGAACTAGCGGGAGGAACGAGCAGTTCTTC	CASSRTSGRNEQFF
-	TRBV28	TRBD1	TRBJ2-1	TGTGCCAGCAGTTTAGGGGACAGGTCCTTCGGGGAGCAGTTCTTC	CASSLGDRSFGEQFF
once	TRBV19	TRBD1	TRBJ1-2	TGTGCCAGTAGTCCCCTAGGACAGGGCGGCTATGGCTACACCTTC	CASSPLGQGGYGYTF
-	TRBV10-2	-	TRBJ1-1	TGCGCCAGCAGTGAAGCGGCATTGAACACTGAAGCTTTCTTT	CASSEAALNTEAFF
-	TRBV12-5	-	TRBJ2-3	TGTGCTAGTGGTTTGACAGGGACAGATACGCAGTATTTT	CASGLTGTDTQYF
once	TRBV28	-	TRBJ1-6	TGTGCCAGCAGCCTCCGCTCACCCCTCCACTTT	CASSLRSPLHF
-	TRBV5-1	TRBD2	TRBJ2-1	TGCGCCAGCAGCTTGGATGGAACGGGACTAAGGAGGGGAACGACCTTGTACAATGAGCAGTTCTTC	CASSLDGTGLRRGTTLYNEQFF
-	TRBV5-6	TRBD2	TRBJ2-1	TGTGCCAGCAGCCCGGGACTAGCGGGGAAGCGGTTCTTC	CASSPGLAGKRFF
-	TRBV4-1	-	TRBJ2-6	TGCGCCAGCAGCCAAATCGGCGAGATACGCTCTGGGGCCAACGTCCTGACTTTC	CASSQIGEIRSGANVLTF
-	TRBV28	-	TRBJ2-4	TGTGCCAGCAGTTTCGAGAAGCTAGCCAAAAACATTCAGTACTTC	CASSFEKLAKNIQYF
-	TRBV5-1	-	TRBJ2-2	TGCGCCACCTCACGGGACAAGAACACCGGGGAGCTGTTTTTT	CATSRDKNTGELFF
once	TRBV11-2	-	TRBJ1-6	TGTGCCAGCAGCTTAGTTGGGGCGGCGAATTCACCCCTCCACTTT	CASSLVGAANSPLHF
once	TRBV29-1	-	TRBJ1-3	TGCAGCGTTGTCCAGAGCTCTGGAAACACCATATATTTT	CSVVQSSGNTIYF
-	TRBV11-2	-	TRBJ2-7	TGTGCCAGCAGCTGGGTCTCGGGCTACGAGCAGTACTTC	CASSWVSGYEQYF
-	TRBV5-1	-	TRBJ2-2	TGCGCCAGCAGCTTGGGACCGCGAAAGAACACCGGGGAGCTGTTTTTT	CASSLGPRKNTGELFF
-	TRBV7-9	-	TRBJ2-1	TGTGCCAGCAGCCTATTAAATGAGCAGTTCTTC	CASSLLNEQFF
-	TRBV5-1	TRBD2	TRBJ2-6	TGCGCCAGCAGCGATGCCGGGACTAGAGGTCTCTCTGGGGCCAACGTCCTGACTTTC	CASSDAGTRGLSGANVLTF
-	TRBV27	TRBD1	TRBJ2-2	TGTGCCAGCAGTTCTCGACAGGGGGCGTCCAACACCGGGGAGCTGTTTTTT	CASSSRQGASNTGELFF
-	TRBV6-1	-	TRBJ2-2	TGTGCCAGTACTAACAGGGCCGGGGAGCTGTTTTTT	CASTNRAGELFF
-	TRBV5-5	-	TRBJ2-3	TGTGCCAGCAGCTTGGGAGTCGGGGAAAGCACAGATACGCAGTATTTT	CASSLGVGESTDTQYF
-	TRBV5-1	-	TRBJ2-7	TGCGCCAGCAGCCACGGGTCCCAATCATTCGCAGCTTACGAGCAGTACTTC	CASSHGSQSFAAYEQYF
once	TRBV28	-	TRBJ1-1	TGTGCCAGCAGTTCCCCGAGCTCCGGGGCGTACACTGAAGCTTTCTTT	CASSSPSSGAYTEAFF
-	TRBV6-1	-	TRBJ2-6	TGTGCCAGCAGTGGGGTAAGGGGATCCTCTGGGGCCAACGTCCTGACTTTC	CASSGVRGSSGANVLTF
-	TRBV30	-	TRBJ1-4	TGTGCCTGGAGGGGCAGGGCCAGGGTCTCTGAAAAACTGTTTTTT	CAWRGRARVSEKLFF
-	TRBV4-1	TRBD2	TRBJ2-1	TGCGCCAGCAGCCAAGTGGTAGCGGGAGGCTACAATGAGCAGTTCTTC	CASSQVVAGGYNEQFF
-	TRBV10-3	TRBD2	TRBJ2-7	TGTGCCATCAGTGAGTCGGCGGGAGCCCCTTACGAGCAGTACTTC	CAISESAGAPYEQYF
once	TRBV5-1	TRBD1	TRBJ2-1	TGCGCCAGCGGCCCTCGGACAGGGGACAATGAGCAGTTCTTC	CASGPRTGDNEQFF
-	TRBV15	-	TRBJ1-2	TGTGCCACCAGCAGAGGTGGGACAACTAACTATGGCTACACCTTC	CATSRGGTTNYGYTF
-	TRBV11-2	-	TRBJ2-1	TGTGCCAGCAGCTTGCGTCGAAAGGGGACGGACGCCTACAATGAGCAGTTCTTC	CASSLRRKGTDAYNEQFF
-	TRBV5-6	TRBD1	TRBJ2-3	TGTGCCAGCAGCTTGCAGCTTGCAGGGGGCGGCACAGATACGCAGTATTTT	CASSLQLAGGGTDTQYF
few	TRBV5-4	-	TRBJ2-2	TGTGCCAGCAGCTTGGATGACGGGGAGCTGTTTTTT	CASSLDDGELFF
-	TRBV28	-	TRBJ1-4	TGTGCCAGCAGTTTAGGGGGCGCGACTAATGAAAAACTGTTTTTT	CASSLGGATNEKLFF
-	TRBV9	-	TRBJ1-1	TGTGCCAGCAGCCCCCCGGGGGGCAACACTGAAGCTTTCTTT	CASSPPGGNTEAFF
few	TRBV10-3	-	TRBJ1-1	TGTGCGATCAAGGAGAGTCTTTCCCGTCGGGCTTTCTTT	CAIKESLSRRAFF